A selection of T cell receptor beta chains follows, all from one sample in a study of blood T cell repertoires in COVID-19. Data came from immunoSEQ multiplex PCR; TCRdb stores just in-frame clones and leaves some out. There are tens of thousands of clones in the sample; roughly 90% occur only once, and roughly 1.3% lies in the top ten. The sample taken for sequencing was peripheral blood. The receptor source for this set is a man aged 55 to 69 with acute or convalescent COVID-19. Both conserved end residues are part of each CDR3. The order of the fields is clone size, D gene, J gene, V gene, CDR3 DNA, CDR3 protein. A D gene is named only where the DNA matches it firmly. A row's size may be missing; if present it is once, few, many or a size class.

>-|-|TRBJ1-1|TRBV7-2
TGTGCCAGCAGCTTAGGGGGAGGGGGAGCTGAAGCTTTCTTT
CASSLGGGGAEAFF
>-|TRBD1|TRBJ2-7|TRBV28
TGTGCCAGCAGTTTAGACAGGGTACACGAGCAGTACTTC
CASSLDRVHEQYF
>-|-|TRBJ1-2|TRBV12-3/TRBV12-4
TGTGCCAGCGATCGGAGGGGTGATTATGGCTACACCTTC
CASDRRGDYGYTF
>-|TRBD1|TRBJ1-4|TRBV5-8
TGTGCCAGCAGCCACAATACAGGGGTTGCAACTAATGAAAAACTGTTTTTT
CASSHNTGVATNEKLFF
>-|TRBD1|TRBJ1-2|TRBV10-2
TGCGCCAGCAGCCCACAGGGGAACTATGGCTACACCTTC
CASSPQGNYGYTF
>-|-|TRBJ1-3|TRBV9
TGTGCCAGCAGCCCCCGAGGCCTCTCTGGAAACACCATATATTTT
CASSPRGLSGNTIYF
>once|TRBD2|TRBJ2-7|TRBV27
TGTGCCAGCAGTTTATTACCTAGCGGGTGGCACGAGCAGTACTTC
CASSLLPSGWHEQYF
>-|-|TRBJ1-4|TRBV5-6
TGTGCCAGCAGCTTGTCCAGGGTGACGAATGAAAAACTGTTTTTT
CASSLSRVTNEKLFF
>-|TRBD1|TRBJ2-7|TRBV19
TGTGCCAGTAGTCCCGACAGGGTCAGCGAGCAGTACTTC
CASSPDRVSEQYF
>-|-|TRBJ1-1|TRBV28
TGTGCCAGCAGTTTATTCTTGGGGGCTCGAACTGAAGCTTTCTTT
CASSLFLGARTEAFF
>-|-|TRBJ2-1|TRBV3-1/TRBV3-2
TGTGCCAGCAGCCATCATAACCCGGGGGTTAGCTCCTACAATGAGCAGTTCTTC
CASSHHNPGVSSYNEQFF
>-|TRBD1|TRBJ1-1|TRBV18
TGTGCCAGCTCCTACAGGGGGGGTGTCACTGAAGCTTTCTTT
CASSYRGGVTEAFF
>once|-|TRBJ2-7|TRBV13
TGTGCCAGCAGCTATGAGTCGGAGTTCGAGCAGTACTTC
CASSYESEFEQYF
>-|TRBD1|TRBJ1-2|TRBV19
TGTGCCAGTAGGCTGACAGGGTTTAGGGACTATGGCTACACCTTC
CASRLTGFRDYGYTF
>-|-|TRBJ2-3|TRBV5-6
TGTGCCAGCAACCAACAGGGACTACTTAGCACAGATACGCAGTATTTT
CASNQQGLLSTDTQYF
>-|TRBD1|TRBJ2-2|TRBV18
TGTGCCAGCTCACCCGGGACAGGGGGCACCGGGGAGCTGTTTTTT
CASSPGTGGTGELFF
>-|-|TRBJ2-5|TRBV13
TGTGCCAGCAGCTTAGGCCGAGGAGGGAATCGAGAGACCCAGTACTTC
CASSLGRGGNRETQYF
>-|-|TRBJ2-1|TRBV10-1
TGCGCCAGCAGCGTCACAGGGGGGGGTGAGCAGTTCTTC
CASSVTGGGEQFF
>once|TRBD1|TRBJ1-1|TRBV29-1
TGCAGCGTAGCGCAGGGGGCAGGGAACACTGAAGCTTTCTTT
CSVAQGAGNTEAFF
>-|-|TRBJ2-3|TRBV19
TGTGCCTCCCAAGCCAGGGCCACAGATACGCAGTATTTT
CASQARATDTQYF